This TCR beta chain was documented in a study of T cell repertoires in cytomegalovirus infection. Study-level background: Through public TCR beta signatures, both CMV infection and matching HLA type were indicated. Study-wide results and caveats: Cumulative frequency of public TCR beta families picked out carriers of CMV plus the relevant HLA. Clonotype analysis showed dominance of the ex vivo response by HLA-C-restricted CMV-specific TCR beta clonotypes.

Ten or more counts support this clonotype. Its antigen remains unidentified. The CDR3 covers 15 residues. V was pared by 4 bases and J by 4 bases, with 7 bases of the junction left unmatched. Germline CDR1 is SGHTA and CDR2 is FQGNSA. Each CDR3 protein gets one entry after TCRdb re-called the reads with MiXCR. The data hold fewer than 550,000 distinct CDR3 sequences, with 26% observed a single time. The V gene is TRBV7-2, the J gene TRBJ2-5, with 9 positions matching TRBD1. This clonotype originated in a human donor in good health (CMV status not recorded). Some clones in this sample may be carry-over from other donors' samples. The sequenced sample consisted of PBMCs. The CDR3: CASSSGQGRGETQYF. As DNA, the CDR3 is TGTGCCAGCAGCTCTGGACAGGGGAGGGGAGAGACCCAGTACTTC.